These T cell receptor beta chains were read from a single sample in a study of blood T cell repertoires in COVID-19. The method was immunoSEQ multiplex PCR; TCRdb's version includes in-frame clones alone and lacks a portion of them. The sample carries more than 300,000 clones, about 88% recorded once. Sequenced sample: peripheral blood. All receptors come from a woman in her seventies with COVID-19, enrolled during active disease. CDR3s include the opening cysteine and the closing phenylalanine or tryptophan. A D gene is named only where the DNA matches it firmly. Not every row has a clone size; where given, it reads once, few, many or a size class.

V,D,J,size,CDR3,DNA
TRBV27,-,TRBJ1-6,-,CASSLAGVGPLHF,TGTGCCAGCAGTCTCGCAGGGGTGGGTCCCCTCCACTTT
TRBV3-1/TRBV3-2,TRBD1,TRBJ1-3,few,CASSLGQGSGNTIYF,TGTGCCAGCAGCCTAGGACAGGGGAGTGGAAACACCATATATTTT
TRBV19,-,TRBJ1-2,-,CASTVYGAGGYTF,TGTGCCAGTACCGTATATGGGGCAGGGGGCTACACCTTC
TRBV7-9,-,TRBJ2-7,once,CASSVRLENYEQYF,TGTGCCAGCAGCGTAAGACTAGAAAACTACGAGCAGTACTTC
TRBV28,-,TRBJ1-6,-,CASDQGGHNSPLHF,TGTGCCAGCGATCAGGGCGGTCATAATTCACCCCTCCACTTT
TRBV6-1,-,TRBJ2-1,-,CASSEPGLLRNEQFF,TGTGCCAGCAGTGAGCCGGGACTTCTTCGCAATGAGCAGTTCTTC
TRBV6-5,-,TRBJ1-1,-,CASTRAVMNTEAFF,TGTGCCAGCACCAGGGCCGTAATGAACACTGAAGCTTTCTTT
TRBV2,TRBD1,TRBJ1-1,-,CASRQTGGEGTEAFF,TGTGCCAGCAGACAGACAGGGGGCGAGGGCACTGAAGCTTTCTTT
TRBV7-9,TRBD1,TRBJ2-5,once,CASSLAGQGAVVFQETQYF,TGTGCCAGCAGCTTAGCCGGCCAGGGGGCGGTCGTCTTCCAAGAGACCCAGTACTTC
TRBV30,-,TRBJ1-4,-,CAWSVQLGPRGGKLFF,TGTGCCTGGAGTGTACAGCTCGGCCCGCGAGGGGGAAAACTGTTTTTT
TRBV10-3,TRBD1,TRBJ2-7,-,CAISGDTDRKPILTYEQYF,TGTGCCATCAGTGGGGACACGGACAGGAAACCGATCCTTACCTACGAGCAGTACTTC
TRBV7-6,TRBD1,TRBJ1-2,-,CASSLGQGLNYGYTF,TGTGCCAGCAGCTTGGGACAGGGACTGAACTATGGCTACACCTTC
TRBV7-8,-,TRBJ1-1,-,CASSFNAGGTEAFF,TGTGCCAGCAGCTTTAATGCAGGTGGCACTGAAGCTTTCTTT
TRBV2,-,TRBJ1-1,-,CASSGHLNTEAFF,TGTGCCAGCAGTGGACATTTGAACACTGAAGCTTTCTTT
TRBV3-1/TRBV3-2,TRBD2,TRBJ2-7,-,CASSGGLVGYEQYF,TGTGCCAGCAGCGGGGGACTAGTGGGCTACGAGCAGTACTTC
TRBV15,TRBD1,TRBJ1-5,-,CATSTPGQGLKQPQHF,TGTGCCACCAGCACTCCTGGACAGGGGTTAAAGCAGCCCCAGCATTTT
TRBV7-9,TRBD1,TRBJ1-3,-,CASSSPGQGAGNTIYF,TGTGCCAGCAGCTCACCGGGACAGGGGGCTGGAAACACCATATATTTT
TRBV7-8,-,TRBJ1-6,-,CASSMGGGQSSYNSPLHF,TGTGCCAGCAGCATGGGAGGGGGGCAAAGCTCCTATAATTCACCCCTCCACTTT
TRBV4-2,-,TRBJ1-6,-,CASRGGTDLRALHF,TGTGCCAGCCGGGGGGGGACGGACTTGAGGGCCCTCCACTTT
TRBV14,-,TRBJ1-2,-,CASSQVPGYGYTF,TGTGCCAGCAGCCAAGTTCCAGGCTATGGCTACACCTTC
TRBV4-2,-,TRBJ1-4,-,CASSQVLGAGNEKLFF,TGTGCCAGCAGCCAAGTCCTAGGGGCGGGGAATGAAAAACTGTTTTTT
TRBV30,TRBD2,TRBJ2-3,-,CAWSLRLAGDATLAQYF,TGTGCCTGGAGTCTTCGACTAGCGGGGGACGCAACGTTGGCGCAGTATTTT
TRBV3-1/TRBV3-2,-,TRBJ1-1,-,CASSQGEALATEAFF,TGTGCCAGCAGCCAAGGGGAGGCCTTGGCCACTGAAGCTTTCTTT
TRBV7-2,TRBD1,TRBJ1-1,-,CASSLSGTGDTEAFF,TGTGCCAGCAGCCTCTCCGGGACAGGGGACACTGAAGCTTTCTTT
TRBV6-5,TRBD1,TRBJ2-7,-,CASTPGGRDEQYF,TGTGCCAGCACCCCAGGGGGCCGGGACGAGCAGTACTTC
TRBV28,-,TRBJ1-3,-,CASSVPGTRGNTIYF,TGTGCCAGCAGTGTCCCGGGTACTCGCGGAAACACCATATATTTT
TRBV10-3,-,TRBJ1-1,-,CAISDPKPTGFGAFF,TGTGCCATCAGTGACCCGAAACCTACAGGGTTCGGTGCTTTCTTT
TRBV10-1,-,TRBJ2-7,-,CASSESAGLFPYEQYF,TGCGCCAGCAGTGAGTCGGCAGGGCTTTTCCCCTACGAGCAGTACTTC
TRBV5-8,-,TRBJ1-2,-,CASSLIYVSGYGYTF,TGTGCCAGCAGCTTAATTTACGTCTCCGGCTATGGCTACACCTTC
TRBV29-1,-,TRBJ1-2,-,CSVETGTGRTF,TGCAGCGTAGAAACCGGGACTGGGAGAACCTTC
TRBV12-5,-,TRBJ1-2,-,CASGLLDGNYGYTF,TGTGCTAGTGGTTTGTTAGACGGGAACTATGGCTACACCTTC
TRBV7-3,-,TRBJ2-3,-,CASSFGGLTDTQYF,TGTGCCAGCAGTTTCGGGGGGCTCACAGATACGCAGTATTTT
TRBV11-2,-,TRBJ2-7,-,CASSLAGSYEQYF,TGTGCCAGCAGCTTAGCGGGTTCCTACGAGCAGTACTTC
TRBV2,TRBD2,TRBJ2-1,-,CATRGGSHNEQFF,TGTGCCACCCGGGGCGGGAGCCACAATGAGCAGTTCTTC
TRBV7-2,TRBD1,TRBJ1-6,-,CASSWDRHSPLHF,TGTGCCAGCAGCTGGGACAGACATTCACCCCTCCACTTT
TRBV11-2,TRBD1,TRBJ2-2,-,CASSLRAGGFTGELFF,TGTGCCAGCAGCTTAAGGGCAGGGGGCTTCACCGGGGAGCTGTTTTTT